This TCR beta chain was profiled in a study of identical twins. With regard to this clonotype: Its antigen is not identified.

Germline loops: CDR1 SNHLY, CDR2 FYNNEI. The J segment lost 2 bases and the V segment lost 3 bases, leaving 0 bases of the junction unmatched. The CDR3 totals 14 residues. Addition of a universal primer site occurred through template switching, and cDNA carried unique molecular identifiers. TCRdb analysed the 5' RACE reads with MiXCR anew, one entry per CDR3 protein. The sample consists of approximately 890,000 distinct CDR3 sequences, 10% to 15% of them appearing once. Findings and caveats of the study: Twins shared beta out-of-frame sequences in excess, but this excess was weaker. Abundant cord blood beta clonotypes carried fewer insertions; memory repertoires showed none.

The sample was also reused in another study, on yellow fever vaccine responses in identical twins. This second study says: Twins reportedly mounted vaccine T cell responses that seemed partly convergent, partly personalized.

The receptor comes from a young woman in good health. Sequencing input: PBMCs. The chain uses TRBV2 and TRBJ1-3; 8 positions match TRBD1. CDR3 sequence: CASSETGAGNTIYF. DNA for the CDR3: TGTGCCAGCAGTGAGACAGGGGCTGGAAACACCATATATTTT. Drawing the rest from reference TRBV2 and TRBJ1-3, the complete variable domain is EPEVTQTPSHQVTQMGQEVILRCVPISNHLYFYWYRQILGQKVEFLVSFYNNEISEKSEIFDDQFSVERPDGSNFTLKIRSTKLEDSAMYFCASSETGAGNTIYFGEGSWLTVV.